Sequencing of this T cell receptor beta chain was carried out in a study of OX40 agonist ivuxolimab in advanced cancers. For the study in its entirety: The costimulatory receptor OX40 (CD134) was targeted by ivuxolimab, a fully human IgG2 agonistic monoclonal antibody. In the dose-escalation cohort, more than 80% of patients were male, and the mean age was 60 years with a range of roughly 23 to 90. Partial responses were achieved by three dose-escalation patients, of whom one had hepatocellular carcinoma and two had cutaneous melanoma. Intravenous ivuxolimab was administered to patients every 2 weeks at six dose levels: 0.01, 0.1, 0.3, 1.5, 3 and 10 mg/kg. Peripheral TCRbeta sequencing aimed to test whether ivuxolimab altered TCR sequence diversity and caused clonal T-cell expansion. Prior anti-PD-1, anti-PD-L1 or anti-CTLA-4 therapy was permitted, and checkpoint inhibitors had been received by roughly two fifths of dose-escalation patients. The monotherapy dose-escalation portion (N of about 57 patients) of the phase I ivuxolimab trial is reported in the paper. Of the roughly 53 patients in dose escalation, some 20 had hepatocellular carcinoma, roughly 15 had melanoma, 9 had renal cell carcinoma and 9 had head and neck cancer. Overall study outcomes, separate from this receptor: Partial responders in the 0.1-3.0 mg/kg groups had among the lowest normalized peripheral clonal expansion, especially among CD8+ T cells. Antigen specificity was not determined for the clonally expanded peripheral T cells. On average, CD8+ T cells showed more expanded clones than CD4+ T cells after ivuxolimab. At doses of 0.1 to 3.0 mg/kg, clonal expansion of both CD4+ and CD8+ blood T cells was observed from baseline to week 6. Low levels of normalized T-cell clonal expansion were also seen in some nonresponding patients.

V ends up 5 bases short and J 1 base short, with an unmatched junction base count of 4. CDR1 and CDR2 are drawn from the germline V gene: MNHEY, SVGAGI. Spanning cysteine to phenylalanine, the CDR3 consists of 15 amino acids. The retained sequence is limited to the CDR3, 45 bases, with the frame set at the first base. Genomic DNA was isolated from the sorted cells so that the TCRbeta CDR3 region could be sequenced. TCRbeta CDR3 regions were sequenced using the immunoSEQ Assay. Entries here come from immuneACCESS through TCRdb and include only in-frame sequences with V and J called. Some clones fail to appear in such tables; in the studies checked, an unresolved V gene covers under half of the shortfall, and the cause of the remainder is unknown. The sample data list roughly 70,000 clones, and around 90% of these were observed just once. About 0.7% of the sample is taken by the ten largest. The trial excluded patients who had a history of autoimmune disease or were on systemic immunosuppression. Peripheral blood for TCR sequencing was collected from all dose cohorts at baseline, on cycle 4 day 1, and on cycle 7 day 1. The samples were drawn from a first-in-human, open-label, multicenter phase I dose-escalation trial of ivuxolimab. The trial enrolled adults with locally advanced or metastatic head and neck squamous cell, hepatocellular, melanoma or renal cell carcinoma. Before TCR sequencing, CD4+ and CD8+ T cells were separately sorted from peripheral blood.

With respect to this clone: Its binding antigen is unknown. Per-nucleotide qualities are absent, and no much larger clonotype sits a single base away.

Here the sequenced sample was CD4+ or CD8+ T cells sorted from blood, taken in a trial of the OX40 agonist ivuxolimab. The rearranged chain carries TRBV6-5 and TRBJ2-1; TRBD1 fits 8 bases in the junction. The receptor was derived from an adult with an advanced solid tumor such as melanoma, head and neck, liver or kidney cancer. The sequenced DNA: TGTGCCAGCAGTAAGCGACAGGGGTCCTACAATGAGCAGTTCTTC. This codes for CASSKRQGSYNEQFF.